This T cell receptor (beta chain) emerged from a study of control samples from healthy donors and cancer patients. Profiling relied on immunoSEQ multiplex PCR, and the TCRdb table lists in-frame clones only, not all of them. This sample has 110,000 or so clones, with almost 85% found just once. The receptor comes from a man between 18 and 29 years old in good health. The sample taken for sequencing was blood.

The CDR3 protein is CASSGRGQGTNTGELFF. CDR3 DNA: TGCGCCAGCAGCGGCCGGGGGCAGGGGACGAACACCGGGGAGCTGTTTTTT. J is TRBJ2-2 and V is TRBV5-1, with D possibly called TRBD1 or TRBD2 (6 bases each). The CDR3 is 17 residues long. The germline gives CDR1 SGHRS, CDR2 YFSETQ. The V gene lost 4 bases and the J gene lost 0 bases, with 16 bases spanning the gap.